This T cell receptor (beta chain) comes out of a study of human T cells and chemical hapten exposure. Study-wide context: Variability of per-sample TCR yields stemmed mainly from small differences in pooled library volume.

This clonotype was seen a few times. The antigen is unknown. Within the library, unique molecular identifiers were attached to each individual cDNA molecule. As processed by the authors: Sequenced samples showed a median of approximately 100,000 TCRs each, with counts running from around 20,000 to 690,000. In TCRdb, the RACE reads were re-called with MiXCR into one record per CDR3 protein. The authors' filters were not applied to this entry. The table shows 75,000 to 100,000 distinct CDR3 sequences, with about 8.7% occurring only once. Time point reported: healthy volunteer bleed at 2 weeks. The authors extracted total RNA from unfractionated whole blood. CDR1 and CDR2 (germline): SNHLY, FYNNEI. With 6 bases removed from V and 0 bases from J, the gap between germline ends came to 5 bases. The length of the CDR3 is 12 residues. Findings and caveats of the study: DPC sensitization produced no change in TCRs with frequency above 1 in 1000.

Specimen: whole blood. The origin of this receptor is a female donor in good health. Some clones in this sample may be carry-over from other donors' samples. V and J are TRBV2 and TRBJ2-5, with D unclear. CDR3 bases: TGTGCCAGCAGGTGGGACCAAGAGACCCAGTACTTC. Residues: CASRWDQETQYF. Looking up the rest from reference TRBV2 and TRBJ2-5 gives the full variable domain: EPEVTQTPSHQVTQMGQEVILRCVPISNHLYFYWYRQILGQKVEFLVSFYNNEISEKSEIFDDQFSVERPDGSNFTLKIRSTKLEDSAMYFCASRWDQETQYFGPGTRLLVL.